This TCR beta chain was captured in a study of technical replicates of blood from several donors. The V gene lost 9 bases and the J gene lost 2 bases, with 20 bases spanning the gap. The germline V gene encodes CDR1 MDHEN and CDR2 SYDVKM. CDR3 length: 15 residues. Only in-frame clones appear in the TCRdb table, and some are missing; sequencing was by immunoSEQ multiplex PCR. The sample comprises some 80,000 clones, around 96% of which are singletons, and around 0.33% rests with the top ten. The sequence derives from a human donor in good health. The V gene is TRBV28, the J gene TRBJ2-7, with TRBD1 as a possible D gene (6 bases). The sequencing input was T cells isolated from PBMCs. The CDR3 DNA reads as TGTGCCAGTAACGACCTCCGGGACAACACCTACGAGCAGTACTTC. Its translation is CASNDLRDNTYEQYF.